The 29 T cell receptor beta chains in this list originate from one sample, sequenced in a study of OX40 agonist ivuxolimab in advanced cancers. Profiling relied on immunoSEQ multiplex PCR, and the TCRdb table lists in-frame clones only, not all of them. The repertoire holds some 80,000 clones, with more than 75% as singletons. The source was CD4+ or CD8+ T cells sorted from blood, collected in a trial of the OX40 agonist ivuxolimab. The receptors come from an adult with an advanced solid tumor such as melanoma, head and neck, liver or kidney cancer.

This chain connects TRBV14 to TRBJ1-1; tentative D call: TRBD1 (5 bases). The CDR3 runs to 16 residues. Deletions cut 1 base from V and 8 bases from J, with 20 bases between. The germline gives CDR1 SGHDN, CDR2 FVKESK. CDR3: CASSQGLGGGSAEAFF. The CDR3 DNA is TGTGCCAGCAGCCAAGGCCTTGGCGGGGGATCAGCCGAAGCTTTCTTT.

This clone was recorded once. The chain joins TRBV5-1 to TRBJ2-1; 9 positions match TRBD1. In germline, CDR1 is SGHRS, CDR2 YFSETQ. Trimming at V came to 6 bases and at J to 8 bases, leaving 9 bases not matched to a gene. The CDR3 consists of 14 residues. The CDR3 region is CASTQTGGADEQFF. Written as DNA, the CDR3 is TGCGCCAGCACCCAGACAGGGGGGGCGGATGAGCAGTTCTTC.

The chain couples TRBV4-3 to TRBJ1-2, with D unresolved. V was trimmed by 0 bases and J by 5 bases, leaving 13 bases between them. This CDR3 is 15 amino acids long. From germline, CDR1 is LGHNA and CDR2 YSLEER. CDR3 sequence (DNA): TGCGCCAGCAGCCAAGATCATACGGTACCTTATGGCTACACCTTC. Its translation is CASSQDHTVPYGYTF.

V is TRBV14 and J is TRBJ2-5; D assignment may be TRBD1 or TRBD2 (5 bases each). The CDR3 spans 15 residues. CDR1 is SGHDN, CDR2 FVKESK, per germline. Trimming took 4 bases from V and 5 from J, leaving 17 bases between them. CDR3 sequence: CASSRGTFSGETQYF. The CDR3 DNA follows: TGTGCCAGCAGCCGGGGGACCTTTTCCGGTGAGACCCAGTACTTC.

V and J are TRBV19 and TRBJ2-1; possible D gene TRBD2, 6 bases. V shed 2 bases and J shed 8 bases, with 19 bases lying between them. The CDR3 contains 16 residues. Germline V lookup: CDR1 LNHDA, CDR2 SQIVND (reference sequence). CDR3 in amino acids: CASSIYSTRLLDEQFF. CDR3 bases: TGTGCCAGTAGTATATACTCGACTAGGTTACTGGATGAGCAGTTCTTC.

The DNA for the CDR3 is TGTGCCAGCAGGGCACAGAGTCAGGCCCCCTATGGCTACACCTTC. Protein sequence: CASRAQSQAPYGYTF. The rearrangement links TRBV2 to TRBJ1-2; no firm D call. CDR1 is SNHLY, CDR2 FYNNEI, per germline. V was trimmed by 6 bases and J by 4 bases, leaving 18 bases between them. The CDR3 totals 15 residues.

The chain combines TRBV2 with TRBJ1-4; 8 nucleotides match TRBD1. Trimming cost V 8 bases and J 0 bases; bases outside gene matches: 8. Germline lookup yields CDR1 SNHLY and CDR2 FYNNEI. The length of the CDR3 is 16 residues. The CDR3 is CASGRGQGPTNEKLFF. The CDR3 DNA is TGTGCCAGCGGCCGAGGACAGGGACCAACTAATGAAAAACTGTTTTTT.

The chain has TRBV6-5 and TRBJ2-5; D uncertain. The CDR3 sequence is 11 residues long. V dropped 6 bases and J dropped 5 bases, with 7 bases sitting between them. Germline V gene lookup returns CDR1 MNHEY and CDR2 SVGAGI. The CDR3 DNA reads TGTGCCAGCAGCTCGGGCGAGACCCAGTACTTC. It is translated as CASSSGETQYF.

V usage is TRBV30 and J usage is TRBJ2-7; perhaps TRBD2 as D (6 bases). Trimming pared 4 bases from V and 3 bases from J, leaving 13 bases between. The V gene's germline CDR1 is GTSNPN and CDR2 SVGIG (reference sequence). CDR3 length equals 13 residues. The CDR3 region has the DNA TGTGCCTGGAAAGGAGGGGCCGGCTACGAGCAGTACTTC. This gives the protein CAWKGGAGYEQYF.

J is TRBJ2-3 and V is TRBV6-1; D is unclear. V lost 6 bases and J 2 bases, leaving 9 bases between the germline ends. The V gene's germline CDR1 is MNHNS and CDR2 SASEGT. This CDR3 contains 13 residues. The CDR3 coding sequence is TGTGCCAGCAGGACTCCTAACACAGATACGCAGTATTTT. It is translated as CASRTPNTDTQYF.

The CDR3 nucleotides read TGTGCCAGCAGCCAAGACCGACAGGGTATTCGTAATGAGCAGTTCTTC. Translating gives CASSQDRQGIRNEQFF. This chain links TRBV4-2 with TRBJ2-1, with 7 bases that match TRBD1. Germline V CDR1 and CDR2: LGHNA, YNFKEQ. The CDR3 totals 16 residues. V shed 0 bases, J shed 7 bases, and the junction held 9 bases outside the gene matches.

The V call is TRBV5-1, the J call TRBJ2-3, with a possible D match to TRBD1 (6 bases). V lost 0 bases to trimming and J lost 0 bases, with 8 bases between them. The CDR3 runs 15 residues. In germline, CDR1 is SGHRS, CDR2 YFSETQ. The CDR3 spells CASSLDRDSTDTQYF. The CDR3 DNA reads TGCGCCAGCAGCTTGGACAGGGACAGCACAGATACGCAGTATTTT.

This chain links TRBV2 with TRBJ2-3; the D gene is possibly TRBD2 (6 bases). Per the germline V gene, CDR1 is SNHLY and CDR2 is FYNNEI. V was shortened by 10 bases and J by 2 bases, with 16 bases between the two germline ends. The CDR3 consists of 14 residues. The CDR3 loop is CAITVGLVTDTQYF. CDR3 sequence (DNA): TGTGCCATTACAGTGGGACTGGTCACAGATACGCAGTATTTT.

This sequence joins TRBV4-2 and TRBJ1-4, with TRBD1 matching 9 bases. The CDR3 is 15 residues long. After removal of 1 base from V and 8 bases from J, the junction contained 5 bases not matched to a gene. Germline CDR1 is LGHNA and CDR2 is YNFKEQ. The CDR3 protein is CASSQAPGQGEKLFF. In DNA, the CDR3 is TGTGCCAGCAGCCAAGCTCCTGGACAGGGGGAAAAACTGTTTTTT.

In this sample, this clone turned up a few times. V is TRBV6-1 and J is TRBJ1-2, with 9 bases fitting TRBD1. This CDR3 is built from 13 residues. The germline V gene encodes CDR1 MNHNS and CDR2 SASEGT. Trimming at V came to 6 bases and at J to 7 bases, leaving 6 bases not matched to a gene. CDR3 sequence reads: CASRPTGGIGYTF. The DNA of the CDR3 is TGTGCCAGCAGGCCTACAGGGGGCATTGGCTACACCTTC.

The rearrangement links TRBV5-1 to TRBJ2-1, with 12 positions matching TRBD2. This CDR3 is built from 16 residues. V shed 4 bases and J 8 bases; nucleotides not matched to a gene: 10. Germline CDR1 reads SGHRS; CDR2 reads YFSETQ. The chain's CDR3 is CASSETSGRPWDEQFF. For the CDR3, the DNA is TGCGCCAGCAGCGAGACTAGCGGGAGACCTTGGGATGAGCAGTTCTTC.

The chain uses TRBV5-6 and TRBJ2-5, with D possibly called TRBD1 or TRBD2 (5 bases each). The CDR3 runs 14 residues. With 0 bases removed from V and 7 bases from J, the gap between germline ends came to 13 bases. The germline V gene has CDR1 SGHDT and CDR2 YYEEEE. CDR3: CASSLAMVGGTQYF. In DNA, the CDR3 is TGTGCCAGCAGCTTGGCCATGGTTGGGGGGACCCAGTACTTC.

The chain combines TRBV4-2 with TRBJ1-1; TRBD1 might be the D (6 bases). CDR1 is LGHNA, CDR2 YNFKEQ, per germline. The CDR3 covers 15 residues. V was clipped by 7 bases and J by 4 bases, with 19 bases between them. For the CDR3, the DNA is TGTGCCAGCACCCCACCCGGGGGGCTCGGCACTGAAGCTTTCTTT. Protein sequence: CASTPPGGLGTEAFF.

The chain combines TRBV5-1 with TRBJ1-1; D remains unclear. Trimming shortened V by 1 base and J by 6 bases, and 10 bases separated the two germline ends. The CDR3 sequence is 13 residues long. Germline V CDR1 and CDR2: SGHRS, YFSETQ. CDR3 region: CASSLLSNAEAFF. The CDR3 nucleotides read TGCGCCAGCAGCTTGCTGAGTAACGCTGAAGCTTTCTTT.

The chain uses TRBV18 and TRBJ2-1, with 8 bases matching TRBD2. The J segment lost 2 bases and the V segment lost 3 bases, leaving 12 bases of the junction unmatched. The length of the CDR3 is 18 residues. From germline, CDR1 is KGHSH and CDR2 LQKENI. CDR3 sequence: CASSPLPGSGSPYNEQFF. The CDR3 nucleotides are TGTGCCAGCTCACCTTTACCTGGGAGCGGGAGTCCCTACAATGAGCAGTTCTTC. The variable domain in full, with the rest retrieved from reference TRBV18 and TRBJ2-1, is NAGVMQNPRHLVRRRGQEARLRCSPMKGHSHVYWYRQLPEEGLKFMVYLQKENIIDESGMPKERFSAEFPKEGPSILRIQQVVRGDSAAYFCASSPLPGSGSPYNEQFFGPGTRLTVL.

The genes are TRBV29-1 and TRBJ2-1; 8 nucleotides match TRBD2. Germline CDR1 and CDR2: SQVTM and ANQGSEA. There are 13 residues in the CDR3. The V gene end was trimmed by 8 bases and the J gene end by 6 bases; junction bases not matched to a gene: 9. CDR3 nucleotide sequence: TGCAGCCCACGACTAGCGCCTTTCAATGAGCAGTTCTTC. Translating gives CSPRLAPFNEQFF.

The CDR3 coding sequence is TGTGCCAGCAGCTCGGACAGGGGGCAGGGGGAGACCCAGTACTTC. This encodes CASSSDRGQGETQYF. The gene calls are TRBV6-5 and TRBJ2-5, with 11 bases identical to TRBD1. The CDR3 length is 15 residues. V shed 6 bases and J 5 bases; nucleotides not matched to a gene: 8. Looked up from germline, CDR1 is MNHEY and CDR2 is SVGAGI.

The chain recombines TRBV2 with TRBJ2-5; D is unclear. Germline V gene data show CDR1 as SNHLY and CDR2 as FYNNEI. Trimming cost V 7 bases and J 5 bases, with 11 bases left between them. The CDR3 totals 12 residues. The CDR3 DNA is TGTGCCAGCAAGGGTCTTGGGGAGACCCAGTACTTC. As protein: CASKGLGETQYF.

The rearrangement links TRBV5-1 to TRBJ2-1; 10 bases are shared with TRBD2. CDR1 SGHRS and CDR2 YFSETQ come from the germline V gene. This CDR3 region has 15 residues. With V trimmed by 4 bases and J by 7 bases, 8 bases remained unmatched. The CDR3 DNA reads as TGCGCCAGCAGCCCCCGGCTAGCGGGAGAGAATGAGCAGTTCTTC. Protein: CASSPRLAGENEQFF.

The rearrangement joins TRBV25-1 to TRBJ2-6; possible D gene TRBD1, 6 bases. The V and J ends lost 6 bases and 2 bases respectively, with 11 bases between them. The CDR3 loop spans 15 amino acids. The germline CDR1 and CDR2 sequences are MGHDK and SYGVNS. CDR3 DNA sequence: TGTGCCAGCAGCCTACAGGGCCCTGGGGCCAACGTCCTGACTTTC. Its translation: CASSLQGPGANVLTF.

The chain combines TRBV5-1 with TRBJ1-1; D remains unclear. The germline V and J ends were trimmed by 0 bases and 4 bases, with 7 bases remaining between them. The CDR3 contains 13 residues. Germline V lookup: CDR1 SGHRS, CDR2 YFSETQ. CDR3 region: CASSLVAGTEAFF. Here the CDR3 DNA reads TGCGCCAGCAGCTTGGTAGCGGGCACTGAAGCTTTCTTT.

This chain joins TRBV4-2 and TRBJ1-3; TRBD1 might be the D (5 bases). Between the trimmed V and J ends, which lost 4 bases and 4 bases, there was a span of 11 bases. Germline-derived CDR1 and CDR2 are LGHNA and YNFKEQ. The CDR3 has 14 residues. CDR3 amino acids: CASSLTGSGNTIYF. DNA of the CDR3: TGTGCCAGCAGCCTCACAGGTTCGGGAAACACCATATATTTT.

This chain joins TRBV5-4 and TRBJ1-1; TRBD1 might be the D (6 bases). The CDR3 totals 14 residues. Germline values: CDR1 SGHNT, CDR2 YYREEE (reference sequence). The germline V and J ends were trimmed by 0 bases and 5 bases, with 11 bases remaining between them. CDR3 DNA sequence: TGTGCCAGCAGCTTGGAGGGGGGGCGGACTGAAGCTTTCTTT. Its protein is CASSLEGGRTEAFF.

Written as DNA, the CDR3 is TGTGCCAGCAGACCGACATACACAGATACGCAGTATTTT. Protein product: CASRPTYTDTQYF. The gene calls are TRBV28 and TRBJ2-3; D is unclear. CDR1 and CDR2 from the germline V gene are MDHEN and SYDVKM. V lost 6 bases, J lost 2 bases, and 9 bases lay in between. This CDR3 is built from 13 residues.